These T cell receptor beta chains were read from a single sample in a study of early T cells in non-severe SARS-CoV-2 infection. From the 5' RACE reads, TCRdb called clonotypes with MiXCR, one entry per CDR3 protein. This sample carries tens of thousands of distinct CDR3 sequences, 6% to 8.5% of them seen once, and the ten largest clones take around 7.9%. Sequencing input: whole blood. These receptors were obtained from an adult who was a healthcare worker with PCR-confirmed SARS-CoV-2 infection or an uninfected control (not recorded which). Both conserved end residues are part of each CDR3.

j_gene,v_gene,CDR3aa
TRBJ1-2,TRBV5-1,CASSRGGLDGYTF
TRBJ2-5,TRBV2,CASSEYQETQYF
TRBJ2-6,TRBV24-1,CATSHPAGDRGSFSNVLTF
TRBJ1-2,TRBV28,CASSVLQGRTEYGYTF
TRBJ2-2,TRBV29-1,CSAAWGAGSTGELFF
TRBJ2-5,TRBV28,CASSFPDGVQETQYF
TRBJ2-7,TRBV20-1,CSANTAGGRTYEQYF
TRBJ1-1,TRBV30,CAWRVRGSNIWKTEAFF
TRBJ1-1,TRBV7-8,CASSTRQGLEAFF
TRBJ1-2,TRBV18,CASSPGTDYGYTF
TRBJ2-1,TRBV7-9,CASSLETGLGHNEQFF
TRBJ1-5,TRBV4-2,CASSQAFEGNQPQHF
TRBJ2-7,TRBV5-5,CASSLAGDSYEQYF
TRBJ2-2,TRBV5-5,CASSLRTGHTGELFF
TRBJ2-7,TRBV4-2,CASSQVANSGGAYYEQYF
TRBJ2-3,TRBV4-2,CASSQGLGLRDTQYF
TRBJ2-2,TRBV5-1,CASSLRGEDTGELFF
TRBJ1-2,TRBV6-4,CASSPRDYGYTF
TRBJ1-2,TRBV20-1,CSAQLRQGAYGYTF
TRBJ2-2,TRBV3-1,CASSPFLGNTGELFF
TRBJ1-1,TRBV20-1,CSARNREAFF
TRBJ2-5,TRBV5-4,CASSGTGTSFETQYF
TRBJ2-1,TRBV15,CATSRGEGVEQFF
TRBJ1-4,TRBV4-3,CASSQEGSEGEKLFF
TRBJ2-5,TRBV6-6,CASSYAGPQETQYF
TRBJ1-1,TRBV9,CASSVEGQGFGTEAFF
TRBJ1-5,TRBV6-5,CASRPSFLWDRRSRWSNQPQHF
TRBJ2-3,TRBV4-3,CASSQAEGGSDTQYF
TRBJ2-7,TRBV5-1,CASRTQGQGFSYEQYF
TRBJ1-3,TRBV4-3,CASSQDTNSGNTIYF
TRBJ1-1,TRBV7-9,CASSLMMEGSGAFF
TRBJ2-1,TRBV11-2,CASSSGTGERTNEQFF
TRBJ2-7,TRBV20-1,CSARDGLAWYEQYF
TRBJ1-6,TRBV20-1,CSAYQGAGSPLHF
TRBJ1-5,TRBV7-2,CASSLESQPYQPQHF
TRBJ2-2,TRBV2,CASSPKINTGELFF
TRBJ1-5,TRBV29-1,CSVRDVHQPQHF
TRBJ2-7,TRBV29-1,CSVRTGAYEQYF
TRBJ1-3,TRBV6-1,CAGTFGGNSGNTIYF
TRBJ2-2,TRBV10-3,CAISELARLNTGELFF
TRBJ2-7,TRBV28,CASIAQTGSYEQYF
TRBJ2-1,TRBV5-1,CAGSAIGHEQFF
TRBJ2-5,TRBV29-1,CSGLDGGETQYF
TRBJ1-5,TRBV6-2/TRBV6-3,CASSYQSPGEGDQPQHF
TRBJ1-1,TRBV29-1,CSGTGRWAMNTEAFF
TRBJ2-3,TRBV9,CASSVQMRGSTQYF
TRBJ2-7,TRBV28,CASRTGVFSYEQYF
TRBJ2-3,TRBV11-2,CASSLLAGHTDTQYF
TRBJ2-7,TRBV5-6,CASTFGGNEQYF
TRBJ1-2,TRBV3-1,CASSRVANYGYTF
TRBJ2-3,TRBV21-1,CASKRMTALTDTQYF
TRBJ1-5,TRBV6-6,CASTPWATSNQPQHF
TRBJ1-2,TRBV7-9,CASSLGPQPNYGYTF
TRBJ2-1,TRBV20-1,CSARDLSGAYNEQFF
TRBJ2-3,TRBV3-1,CASSQEPQGETDTQYF
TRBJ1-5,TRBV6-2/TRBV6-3,CASSYGRGDYSNQPQHF
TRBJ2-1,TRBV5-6,CASSQEAWRGTYNEQFF
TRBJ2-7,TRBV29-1,CSVLGDEFYEQYF
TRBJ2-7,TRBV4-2,CASSPVGGAYEQYF